This TCR beta chain was documented in a study of OX40 agonist ivuxolimab in advanced cancers. In the study overall: Ivuxolimab, an agonistic anti-OX40 (CD134) antibody, was given to patients. The eligibility criteria allowed prior anti-PD-1, anti-PD-L1 or anti-CTLA-4 therapy, and about 40% had some. Study-wide results and limits: Certain nonresponders additionally had low normalized T-cell clonal expansion.

The CDR3 is 15 amino acids. In germline, CDR1 is MNHEY, CDR2 SVGAGI. Trimming cost V 1 base and J 6 bases, with 15 bases left between them. For this clone: Its antigen is unknown.

Sequencing was performed with immunoSEQ multiplex PCR; in TCRdb, only in-frame clones are kept and a portion is missing. The repertoire includes 84,000 or so clones, approximately 91% of them detected once, and approximately 0.3% sits in the top ten. This clonotype originated in an adult with an advanced solid tumor such as melanoma, head and neck, liver or kidney cancer. This chain connects TRBV6-5 to TRBJ1-1; D uncertain. Sequenced material: CD4+ or CD8+ T cells sorted from blood, taken in a trial of the OX40 agonist ivuxolimab. The CDR3 is CASSYYGLGGAEAFF. The CDR3, as DNA: TGTGCCAGCAGTTACTACGGACTCGGTGGGGCTGAAGCTTTCTTT.